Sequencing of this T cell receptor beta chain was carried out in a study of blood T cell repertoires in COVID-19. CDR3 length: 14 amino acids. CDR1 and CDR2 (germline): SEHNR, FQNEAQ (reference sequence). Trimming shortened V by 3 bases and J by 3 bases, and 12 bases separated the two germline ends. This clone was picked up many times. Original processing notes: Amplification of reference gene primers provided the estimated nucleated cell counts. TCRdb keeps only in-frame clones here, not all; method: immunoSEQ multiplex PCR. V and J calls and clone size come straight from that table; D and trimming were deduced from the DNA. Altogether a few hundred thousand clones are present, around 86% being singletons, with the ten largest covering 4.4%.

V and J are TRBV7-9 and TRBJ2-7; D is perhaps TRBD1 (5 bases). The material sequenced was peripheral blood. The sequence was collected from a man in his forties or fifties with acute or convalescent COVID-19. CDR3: CASSFSGHNYEQYF. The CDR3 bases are TGTGCCAGCAGCTTCAGTGGACACAACTACGAGCAGTACTTC.